This T cell receptor (beta chain) was obtained from a study of T cells in women clearing cervical HPV infection (dated by TCRdb to 2017 to 2018). For the study in its entirety: The cases were approximately 23 women with histologically confirmed HPV16-related CIN3 or worse, and 2 of those women had invasive cancers. The approximately 25 controls were women who cleared a single incident HPV16 infection within 12 months without developing precancer or cancer. Blood from cases was collected at the visit at which the lesion was first identified, whereas blood from controls was collected once infection was no longer detected. Among cases, blood sampling occurred a median of roughly 160 days after lesion detection, with an interquartile range of about 80 to 230 days. Because only a few women had HLA typing data, the possibility that HLA type acted as a confounder could not be ruled out. Nested within Costa Rica's Guanacaste HPV Natural History Study, an exploratory proof-of-principle case-control study compared TCR repertoires across cervical HPV16 outcomes. Cases were matched to controls by age within five years and by the year the sample was collected. Cases had a median age of 34 years and controls had a median age of around 41, with no significant differences in baseline characteristics. In the parent cohort, approximately 9,400 women aged 18 or older were enrolled in Guanacaste, Costa Rica, during about 1993 to 1995 and were followed for 7 to 8 years. Five blinded duplicates per group were added as quality controls, giving around 60 samples: 50 or so participants and 10 replicates.

The immunoSEQ assay used multiplex PCR to amplify TCR beta CDR3 regions from an average of about 1,200 ng of genomic DNA per sample. The assay corrected primer bias using a complete synthetic TCR repertoire to establish an amplification baseline. The amplicons were sequenced on the Illumina platform. In the source study's methods: Error correction of the sequences involved clustering with frequency ratios plus a modified nearest-neighbor algorithm, after which the sequences were analyzed in the immunoSEQ Analyzer using IMGT gene definitions. At each rarefaction depth, TCR richness and evenness were averaged across 20 rarefaction repeats, and any sample with fewer sequences than the depth was left out. Relative abundances of V, D and J genes were compared between groups using Wilcoxon rank sum tests, with FDR correction applied. An intraclass correlation of around 96% for TCR richness and an average of around 82% across 66 gene segments were obtained from the blinded duplicates. TCRdb provides this immuneACCESS table in a form limited to in-frame rearrangements. Some clones are lacking; in checked studies, under half of them reflect an unresolved V gene, and why the rest are absent is not known. D and trimming come from the DNA, and the V and J calls and clone size come from that table. The table held for this sample gives approximately 22,000 clones. Over 7.5% of the sample is taken by the ten largest.

Points on this clone: What this receptor recognizes is not known.

Every participant had a single incident cervical HPV16 infection, and prevalent HPV16 infections were excluded. Cervical HPV DNA was detected by MY09/MY11 PCR, and genotyping was performed by dot-blot hybridization. About 15 mL of heparinized blood were centrifuged, and the buffy coat was split into aliquots, frozen at -30 degrees C, and then kept at -80 degrees C. QIAGEN kits were used to extract genomic DNA from the buffy coat specimens. Points the paper makes about the study in general: Because T-cell numbers per sample were unknown, differences in richness could reflect varying T-cell content rather than repertoire biology. CIN3+ cases had significantly higher TCR repertoire richness than controls across sequencing depths, but evenness did not differ between the groups. Random forest classifiers combining richness and V gene abundances distinguished cases from controls with an estimated AUC of roughly 0.83. The cross-sectional design could not show whether the associations came before the infection or were a result of it, and neither effector/memory subsets nor HPV-specific T cells were isolated.

Sequences were obtained from blood buffy coat. The sequence derives from a woman aged 18 to 75 with a cervical HPV16 infection that either progressed to CIN3+ or cleared (not recorded which).

CDR3 region: CASRYPGTRNTGELFF. The part of the CDR3 DNA that was read is TGCGCCAGCCGTTATCCCGGGACAAGGAACACCGGGGAG. The V gene is TRBV10-2 and the J gene is TRBJ2-2; possibly the D gene is TRBD1, per 6 matching bases. The read stops 3 residues short of the end of the CDR3; the missing end is completed from the germline J gene. CDR1 and CDR2, looked up from the germline V gene, are WSHSY and SAAADI. The CDR3 measures 16 amino acids from cysteine to phenylalanine. Shown are 39 bases from within the CDR3, in frame from base 1. V drops 8 bases and J drops 1 base, leaving 17 bases in between.